This passage covers 16 T cell receptor beta chains from one sample sequenced in a study of molecular identifiers for immune sequencing clone quantification. TCRdb re-called the PCR reads with MiXCR, one entry per CDR3 protein. The sample has approximately 590,000 distinct CDR3 sequences; around 25% are singletons. Sequencing input: naive CD8+ T cells from blood, with Jurkat cell RNA spiked in. The subset: FACS-sorted CD8+CD4-CCR7+CD45RA+ naive T cells. These receptors all come from a human donor in good health. Some libraries in this study had Jurkat cell RNA spiked in.

The V call is TRBV12-3 or TRBV12-4, the J call TRBJ2-1; no clear D. The CDR3 is 13 amino acids. The V gene lost 2 bases and the J gene lost 4 bases, with 6 bases spanning the gap. CDR3 loop: CASSLLVYNEQFF. CDR3 nucleotides: TGTGCCAGCAGTTTATTGGTTTACAATGAGCAGTTCTTC.

This clonotype was seen many times. The rearrangement joins TRBV28 to TRBJ1-1, with a possible D match to TRBD1 (6 bases). The germline CDR1 and CDR2 sequences are MDHEN and SYDVKM. The CDR3 runs to 15 residues. The V end was cut by 4 bases, the J end by 5 bases, with 17 bases between. The DNA of the CDR3 is TGTGCCAGCAGTTATAGGGGGTTTAGTGCGACTGAAGCTTTCTTT. The encoded protein is CASSYRGFSATEAFF.

The chain combines TRBV11-2 with TRBJ2-1; TRBD2 aligns across 12 bases. Germline trimming cut 5 bases from V and 9 bases from J; bases unmatched to any gene: 8. Germline assignment: CDR1 SGHAT and CDR2 FQNNGV. The CDR3 sequence is 15 residues long. The CDR3 is CASSIRLAGVFEQFF. In DNA, the CDR3 is TGTGCCAGCAGCATAAGACTAGCGGGAGTTTTTGAGCAGTTCTTC.

This clonotype was seen many times. The J gene is TRBJ1-2, the V gene TRBV29-1, with TRBD1 identical over 7 bases. Germline V gene data show CDR1 as SQVTM and CDR2 as ANQGSEA. This CDR3 comprises 11 residues. Losses at the gene ends were 2 bases for V and 6 bases for J; bases not matched to a gene: 0. In nucleotides, the CDR3 is TGCAGCGTTGAACAGGGGGATGGCTACACCTTC. Amino acid sequence: CSVEQGDGYTF.

A remark on this clonotype: Since a much larger clone is just one base distant, this may be a read error. The chain is built from TRBV5-5 and TRBJ2-5, with D uncertain. Between the trimmed V and J ends, which lost 4 bases and 0 bases, there was a span of 13 bases. The CDR3 has 15 residues. Germline CDR1 reads SGHKS; CDR2 reads YYEKEE (reference sequence). CDR3 protein: CASSLLRDNQETQYF. CDR3 DNA: TGTGCCAGCAGCCTCCTCCGAGACAACCAAGAGACCCAGTACTTC.

In its sample, this clonotype was seen a few times. The CDR3 coding sequence is TGTGCCTGGACCCCGGTCGGTTATGGCTACACCTTC. It specifies CAWTPVGYGYTF. The J gene is TRBJ1-2, the V gene TRBV30; D not resolved. Germline V gene lookup returns CDR1 GTSNPN and CDR2 SVGIG (reference sequence). Trimming took 4 bases from V and 5 from J, leaving 11 bases between them. The CDR3 is 12 residues long. The entire variable domain, with the rest obtained from reference TRBV30 and TRBJ1-2, is as follows: SQTIHQWPATLVQPVGSPLSLECTVEGTSNPNLYWYRQAAGRGLQLLFYSVGIGQISSEVPQNLSASRPQDRQFILSSKKLLLSDSGFYLCAWTPVGYGYTFGSGTRLTVV.

The rearrangement links TRBV11-2 to TRBJ2-3; TRBD1 aligns across 9 bases. Germline V lookup: CDR1 SGHAT, CDR2 FQNNGV. Germline trimming cut 1 base from V and 3 bases from J; bases unmatched to any gene: 8. The CDR3 runs 17 residues. The CDR3 DNA reads as TGTGCCAGCAGCTTAGGCTCGTACAGGGGGCATACAGATACGCAGTATTTT. Translated, it gives CASSLGSYRGHTDTQYF.

This clonotype was recorded at least ten times. The rearrangement uses TRBV3-1 and TRBJ1-1; unclear D gene. The CDR3 has 13 residues. V was cut by 3 bases and J by 4 bases, with 9 bases left in between. CDR1 LGHDT and CDR2 YNNKEL come from the germline V gene (reference sequence). Here the CDR3 reads CASSQFARTEAFF. The CDR3 bases are TGTGCCAGCAGCCAGTTTGCCCGCACTGAAGCTTTCTTT.

The V call is TRBV12-3 or TRBV12-4, the J call TRBJ2-2, with D possibly being TRBD1 (6 bases). This CDR3 has 15 amino acids. The V end was cut by 4 bases, the J end by 0 bases, with 9 bases between. The CDR3 protein is CASSSQGPNTGELFF. The DNA of the CDR3 is TGTGCCAGCAGTTCCCAGGGGCCGAACACCGGGGAGCTGTTTTTT.

There are many counts of this clonotype. This rearrangement joins TRBV7-6 to TRBJ1-3; D gene uncertain. Trimming cost V 3 bases and J 0 bases, with 6 bases left between them. CDR3 size: 14 residues. The germline V gene has CDR1 SGHVS and CDR2 FNYEAQ. The CDR3 DNA sequence: TGTGCCAGCAGCTTTGGAGACTCTGGAAACACCATATATTTT. Its translation is CASSFGDSGNTIYF.

There are many counts of this clonotype. The V gene is TRBV4-3, the J gene TRBJ2-7; TRBD2 is a possible D gene (5 bases). Germline V lookup: CDR1 LGHNA, CDR2 YSLEER. The CDR3 has 13 residues. V was pared by 5 bases and J by 2 bases, with 10 bases between. The CDR3 sequence is CASSTSPAYEQYF. The CDR3 nucleotides are TGCGCCAGCAGCACTAGTCCCGCCTACGAGCAGTACTTC.

This clonotype was counted a few times. This chain uses TRBV20-1 with TRBJ2-7; 9 bases are a match to TRBD2. This CDR3 has 14 residues. V lost 5 bases to trimming and J lost 4 bases; unmatched junction nucleotides: 9. Per the germline V gene, CDR1 is DFQATT and CDR2 is SNEGSKA (reference sequence). The CDR3 reads CSASPGLASYEQYF. The CDR3 DNA reads as TGCAGTGCTTCACCGGGACTAGCTTCGTACGAGCAGTACTTC.

This clonotype appeared a few times. This chain links TRBV13 with TRBJ1-1; the D gene is possibly TRBD1 (6 bases). V lost 5 bases to trimming and J lost 4 bases, with 14 bases between them. Germline V lookup: CDR1 PRHDT, CDR2 FYEKMQ (reference sequence). The CDR3 spans 14 residues. CDR3 amino acids: CASSPRTGLTEAFF. CDR3 in DNA: TGTGCCAGCAGCCCACGAACAGGGCTCACTGAAGCTTTCTTT.

This clonotype was detected only a few times. V and J are TRBV2 and TRBJ2-1; 7 bases are shared with TRBD1. The CDR3 spans 17 residues. Trimming cost V 5 bases and J 2 bases; bases outside gene matches: 12. Germline V gene data show CDR1 as SNHLY and CDR2 as FYNNEI. The CDR3 sequence is CASSPSRDSRTYNEQFF. The DNA for the CDR3 is TGTGCCAGCAGTCCCTCCCGGGACAGCAGGACCTACAATGAGCAGTTCTTC.

This clonotype was seen only a few times. The DNA for the CDR3 is TGTGCCAGCAGCACCGGGACTAGCGGGAGGGCCATCTACAATGAGCAGTTCTTC. This sequence encodes CASSTGTSGRAIYNEQFF. The chain is built from TRBV5-4 and TRBJ2-1, with TRBD2 matching 16 bases. The junction had 7 bases not matched to a gene; V was cut back by 4 bases and J by 3 bases. The CDR3 is made up of 18 amino acids. From germline, CDR1 is SGHNT and CDR2 YYREEE (reference sequence).

The V call is TRBV9, the J call TRBJ2-3; TRBD2 agrees at 7 bases. The CDR3 runs 16 residues. The V gene end was trimmed by 0 bases and the J gene end by 3 bases; junction bases not matched to a gene: 7. Germline V gene data show CDR1 as SGDLS and CDR2 as YYNGEE. The CDR3 protein is CASSVAGGSWTDTQYF. CDR3 coding DNA: TGTGCCAGCAGCGTAGCAGGCGGGAGTTGGACAGATACGCAGTATTTT. Combining the CDR3 with reference TRBV9 and TRBJ2-3 gives the whole variable domain DSGVTQTPKHLITATGQRVTLRCSPRSGDLSVYWYQQSLDQGLQFLIQYYNGEERAKGNILERFSAQQFPDLHSELNLSSLELGDSALYFCASSVAGGSWTDTQYFGPGTRLTVL.